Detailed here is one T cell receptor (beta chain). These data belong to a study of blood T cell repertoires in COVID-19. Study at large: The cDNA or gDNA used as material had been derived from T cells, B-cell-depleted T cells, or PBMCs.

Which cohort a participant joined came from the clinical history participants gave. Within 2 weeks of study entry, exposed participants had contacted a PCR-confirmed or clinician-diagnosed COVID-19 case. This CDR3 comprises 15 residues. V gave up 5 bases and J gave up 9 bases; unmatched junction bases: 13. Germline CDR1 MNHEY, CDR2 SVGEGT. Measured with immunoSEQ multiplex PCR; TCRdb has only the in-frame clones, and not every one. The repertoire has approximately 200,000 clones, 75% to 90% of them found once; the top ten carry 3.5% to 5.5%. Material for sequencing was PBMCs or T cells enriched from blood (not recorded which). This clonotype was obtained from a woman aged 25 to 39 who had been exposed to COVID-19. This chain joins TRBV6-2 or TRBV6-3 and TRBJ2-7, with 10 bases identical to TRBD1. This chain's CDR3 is CASSPEGTGVRWQYF. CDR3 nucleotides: TGTGCCAGCAGTCCGGAGGGGACAGGGGTCCGTTGGCAGTACTTC.